This T cell receptor (beta chain) was retrieved from a study of cytomegalovirus exposure and HLA in healthy donors. Background on the study: Unique TCR beta sequences numbering about 100 million came from about 180 million T cells in an earlier analysis. The study, taken as a whole, reports: Cytomegalovirus association was listed for approximately 150 TCR beta chains. In most subjects, TCR beta sequences reportedly gave accurate predictions of HLA-A and HLA-B alleles. For presence/absence analyses, sequencing depth was assumed to be roughly uniform across donors.

It was with 60 Vbeta and 13 Jbeta primers that the PCR ran. Clones were sequenced by immunoSEQ multiplex PCR, and TCRdb holds only the in-frame ones, with some missing. The sample contains some 140,000 clones, about 9.1% of which appear only once. Germline CDR1 MNHNS, CDR2 SASEGT. CDR3 size: 13 residues. Trimming took 11 bases from V and 1 from J; bases not matched to a gene: 5. Regarding this clone: Its antigen is still unknown.

The sequence was collected from a woman between 40 and 50 years old in good health and CMV-seropositive. The chain carries TRBV6-1 and TRBJ2-5; 9 bases are a match to TRBD2. The sample comprised PBMCs. The CDR3 DNA reads TGTGCCGCGGGGCGGGGGGGCCAAGAGACCCAGTACTTC. This encodes CAAGRGGQETQYF.